These 9 T cell receptor beta chains originate from one sample sequenced in a study of T cell repertoires and HLA-DP antigens. Assay: immunoSEQ multiplex PCR; the TCRdb copy retains only in-frame clones and omits some. The top ten hold around 0.3% of the sample, which has some 110,000 clones, over 90% seen once. No antigens are known for them. Sequences were obtained from CD4+ T cells from PBMCs. Receptor source: a woman aged 18-29 years in good health and CMV-seronegative.

This clone was seen once. The chain couples TRBV11-2 to TRBJ2-5, with 8 bases matching TRBD1. Trimming cost V 6 bases and J 5 bases; bases outside gene matches: 11. There are 15 residues in the CDR3. Looked up from germline, CDR1 is SGHAT and CDR2 is FQNNGV. The CDR3 reads CASRITAGGMETQYF. CDR3 nucleotides: TGTGCCAGCAGGATTACGGCAGGGGGCATGGAGACCCAGTACTTC.

V is TRBV28 and J is TRBJ2-1, with 9 nucleotides matching TRBD1. J gave up 16 bases and V 6 bases, and 19 bases lay outside the gene matches. The germline CDR1 and CDR2 sequences are MDHEN and SYDVKM. The CDR3 has 15 residues. This chain's CDR3 is CASRDRQGDGGHLFF. The DNA for the CDR3 is TGTGCCAGCAGGGACCGACAGGGGGATGGGGGGCACCTTTTCTTC. The complete variable domain, with remaining parts taken from reference TRBV28 and TRBJ2-1, reads DVKVTQSSRYLVKRTGEKVFLECVQDMDHENMFWYRQDPGLGLRLIYFSYDVKMKEKGDIPEGYSVSREKKERFSLILESASTNQTSMYLCASRDRQGDGGHLFFGPGTRLTVL.

This chain joins TRBV28 and TRBJ1-4; D is undetermined. The CDR3 is 16 amino acids. V lost 4 bases and J lost 4, with 16 bases in between. Germline CDR1 MDHEN, CDR2 SYDVKM. The CDR3 protein is CASSSPGRPLNEKLFF. In DNA, the CDR3 is TGTGCCAGCAGTTCCCCCGGCAGACCACTTAATGAAAAACTGTTTTTT.

The chain is built from TRBV5-1 and TRBJ1-4; D remains unclear. The CDR3 consists of 14 residues. The germline V and J ends were trimmed by 0 bases and 4 bases, with 7 bases remaining between them. Germline values: CDR1 SGHRS, CDR2 YFSETQ. The CDR3 region is CASSLGANNEKLFF. The CDR3 DNA follows: TGCGCCAGCAGCTTGGGCGCGAATAATGAAAAACTGTTTTTT. The full variable domain, rest sourced from reference TRBV5-1 and TRBJ1-4, is KAGVTQTPRYLIKTRGQQVTLSCSPISGHRSVSWYQQTPGQGLQFLFEYFSETQRNKGNFPGRFSGRQFSNSRSEMNVSTLELGDSALYLCASSLGANNEKLFFGSGTQLSVL.

The chain is built from TRBV7-2 and TRBJ1-3, with D tentatively TRBD1 (6 bases). Looked up from germline, CDR1 is SGHTA and CDR2 is FQGNSA. This CDR3 region has 15 residues. V was cut by 1 base and J by 2 bases, with 9 bases left in between. The CDR3 DNA is TGTGCCAGCAGCTTAGTCGGGGGGCCTGGAAACACCATATATTTT. Protein sequence: CASSLVGGPGNTIYF.

This clone was detected only once. The chain recombines TRBV5-4 with TRBJ1-3; D might be TRBD1 (6 bases). The V end was cut by 0 bases, the J end by 1 base, with 8 bases between. This CDR3 has 15 amino acids. Germline loops: CDR1 SGHNT, CDR2 YYREEE (reference sequence). CDR3 region: CASSLGTASGNTIYF. Here the CDR3 DNA reads TGTGCCAGCAGCTTGGGGACAGCGTCTGGAAACACCATATATTTT.

This chain joins TRBV2 and TRBJ2-7, with D hard to call. V was clipped by 5 bases and J by 2 bases, with 19 bases between them. Looked up from germline, CDR1 is SNHLY and CDR2 is FYNNEI. CDR3 length: 16 amino acids. The CDR3: CASSTPLRSHTYEQYF. CDR3 sequence (DNA): TGTGCCAGCAGTACGCCGTTGAGGAGTCACACCTACGAGCAGTACTTC.

V is TRBV2 and J is TRBJ2-7; weak D call: TRBD2 (5 bases). The CDR3 consists of 13 residues. V lost 4 bases and J 2 bases, leaving 9 bases between the germline ends. Per the germline V gene, CDR1 is SNHLY and CDR2 is FYNNEI. CDR3 DNA: TGTGCCAGCAGTGTTGGCGGGCCCTACGAGCAGTACTTC. Protein product: CASSVGGPYEQYF.

The chain recombines TRBV28 with TRBJ2-5; D gene unclear. This CDR3 has 16 residues. V lost 1 base to trimming and J lost 7 bases, with 19 bases between them. Germline V gene sequence: CDR1 MDHEN, CDR2 SYDVKM. CDR3 sequence reads: CASSLSRAETRMTQYF. In DNA, the CDR3 is TGTGCCAGCAGTTTATCTAGGGCGGAAACCAGAATGACCCAGTACTTC. Complete variable domain (other parts from reference TRBV28 and TRBJ2-5): DVKVTQSSRYLVKRTGEKVFLECVQDMDHENMFWYRQDPGLGLRLIYFSYDVKMKEKGDIPEGYSVSREKKERFSLILESASTNQTSMYLCASSLSRAETRMTQYFGPGTRLLVL.